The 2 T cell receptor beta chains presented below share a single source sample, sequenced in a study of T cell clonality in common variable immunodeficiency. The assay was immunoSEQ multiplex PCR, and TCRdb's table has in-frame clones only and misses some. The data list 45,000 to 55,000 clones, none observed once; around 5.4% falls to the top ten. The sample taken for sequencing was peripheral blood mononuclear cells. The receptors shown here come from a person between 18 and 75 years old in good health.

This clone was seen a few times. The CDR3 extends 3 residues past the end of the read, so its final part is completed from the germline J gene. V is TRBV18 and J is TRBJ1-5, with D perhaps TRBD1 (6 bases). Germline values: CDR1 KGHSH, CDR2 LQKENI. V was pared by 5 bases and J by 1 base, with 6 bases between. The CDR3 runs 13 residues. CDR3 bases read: TGTGCCAGCTCAGGACAGAGCAATCAGCCC. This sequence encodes CASSGQSNQP. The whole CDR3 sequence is CASSGQSNQPQHF.

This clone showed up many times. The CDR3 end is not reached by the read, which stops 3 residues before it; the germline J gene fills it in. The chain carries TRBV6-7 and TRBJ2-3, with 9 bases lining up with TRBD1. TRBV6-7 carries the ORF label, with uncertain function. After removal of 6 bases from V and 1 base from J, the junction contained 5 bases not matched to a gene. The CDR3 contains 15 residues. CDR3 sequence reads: CASSRDRVGTDTQYF. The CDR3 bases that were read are TGTGCCAGCAGCAGGGACAGGGTCGGCACAGATACG.